Below, 5 T cell receptor beta chains from the same sample are listed, as sequenced in a study of shared clonotypes between healthy human individuals. Sequenced by immunoSEQ multiplex PCR; TCRdb stores in-frame clones only, minus some. The table lists 2.3 million or so clones, more than 80% of them singletons. Sequences were obtained from naive CD4+ T cells from PBMCs. Regarding subset: CD45RA+ positively selected. The receptor set was obtained from a man aged 18 to 30 in good health. Some clones in this sample may be carry-over from other donors' samples.

The V and J genes are TRBV10-3 and TRBJ2-1, with D perhaps matching TRBD1 (6 bases). V lost 6 bases to trimming and J lost 6 bases, with 15 bases between them. CDR1 is ENHRY, CDR2 SYGVKD, per germline. The CDR3 has 14 residues. Here the CDR3 DNA reads TGTGCCATCAGGCCGGGACATTCGGGCAATGAGCAGTTCTTC. It encodes CAIRPGHSGNEQFF.

V and J are TRBV7-2 and TRBJ2-7; D might be TRBD1 (5 bases). Trimming stripped 5 bases from V and 4 bases from J, with 15 bases between. Germline loops: CDR1 SGHTA, CDR2 FQGNSA. The CDR3 loop spans 14 amino acids. CDR3 DNA: TGTGCCAGCAGCACCAGGGTAAATAAGTACGAGCAGTACTTC. Its translation is CASSTRVNKYEQYF.

The rearrangement links TRBV28 to TRBJ2-2; the D gene is possibly TRBD1 (5 bases). The CDR3 spans 15 residues. Germline V gene lookup returns CDR1 MDHEN and CDR2 SYDVKM. The ends were cut back, 0 bases at V and 0 bases at J, with 5 bases in the middle. In DNA form, the CDR3 reads TGTGCCAGCAGTTTATGGGACACGAACACCGGGGAGCTGTTTTTT. This codes for CASSLWDTNTGELFF.

The chain has TRBV2 and TRBJ1-1, with TRBD1 matching over 8 bases. The V segment lost 6 bases and the J segment 0 bases; nucleotides outside the gene matches: 6. Germline V CDR1 and CDR2: SNHLY, FYNNEI. There are 15 residues in the CDR3. This CDR3 is CASRETGAMNTEAFF. For the CDR3, the DNA is TGTGCCAGCAGAGAGACAGGGGCAATGAACACTGAAGCTTTCTTT.

The chain carries TRBV13 and TRBJ1-2, with no clear D. V was shortened by 2 bases and J by 8 bases, with 12 bases between the two germline ends. The CDR3 has 13 residues. From germline, CDR1 is PRHDT and CDR2 FYEKMQ (reference sequence). The CDR3 loop is CASSLRPNVGYTF. DNA for the CDR3: TGTGCCAGCAGCTTACGACCCAATGTAGGCTACACCTTC.